These T cell receptor beta chains were read from a single sample in a study of T-cell memory formation after mild COVID-19. TCRdb re-derived calls from the 5' RACE reads in MiXCR, one entry per CDR3 protein. Of about 360,000 distinct CDR3 sequences detected, over 13% appear once; the ten largest clones hold about 22%. Material: PBMCs or a T cell subset sorted from them (not recorded which). The receptors were gathered from a man younger than 35 who had mild COVID-19 (a few samples of this study predate the infection). Cell type and time point are not known. Both conserved end residues are trimmed from each CDR3. Clone size is shown for a subset of rows, as once, few, many or a class of expanded clone.

j_call clone_size v_call cdr3_aa
TRBJ2-3 . TRBV4-3 ASSQVWAVSDTQY
TRBJ2-2 . TRBV6-2/TRBV6-3 ASSWRQMFANTGELF
TRBJ2-1 few TRBV7-3 ASSRDNYNEQF
TRBJ1-1 many TRBV12-3/TRBV12-4 ASSLVKPNTEAF
TRBJ1-2 few TRBV6-5 ASSTRRVGYGGYT
TRBJ2-7 . TRBV7-9 ASSRPPDEQY
TRBJ2-5 few TRBV6-2/TRBV6-3 ASSYSILRQTQY
TRBJ1-4 . TRBV9 ASSVRPNEKLF
TRBJ1-2 few TRBV7-3 ASSLGTGTGGEGYT
TRBJ1-2 . TRBV12-5 ASGPGQGYGYT
TRBJ2-5 once TRBV11-2 ASSLDIAEETQY
TRBJ2-4 many TRBV12-3/TRBV12-4 ASSLRGVKNIQY
TRBJ2-4 few TRBV5-1 ASSLAGGAKNIQY
TRBJ1-3 few TRBV7-9 ASSLTASSGNTIY
TRBJ2-1 . TRBV5-1 ASSLRLAGGPDEQF
TRBJ2-5 . TRBV27 ASRPISGTFQETQY
TRBJ2-3 . TRBV15 ASSSGPTDTQY
TRBJ1-1 few TRBV7-3 ASSLLTDYPILSMNTEAF
TRBJ2-5 many TRBV4-2 ASSQAGGETQY
TRBJ2-5 few TRBV27 ASSLIGAGGETQY
TRBJ2-3 once TRBV18 ASSPPKGAIDTQY
TRBJ2-3 few TRBV11-2 ASTRGGQGIYTQY
TRBJ2-5 . TRBV7-2 ASGRWETQY
TRBJ2-1 few TRBV20-1 SAMLAGGSDEQF
TRBJ1-1 few TRBV12-3/TRBV12-4 ASSLTGGRSTEAF
TRBJ2-1 . TRBV7-3 ASSPNPKAEQF
TRBJ1-1 . TRBV15 ATRSSNRLAEAF
TRBJ2-2 few TRBV5-1 ASSQLAGNTGELF
TRBJ2-3 few TRBV20-1 SAPRVTSGILDTDTQY